The 26 T cell receptor beta chains in this list originate from one sample, sequenced in a study of T cells after yellow fever vaccination. TCRdb re-called the 5' RACE reads through MiXCR, storing one row per CDR3 protein. This table has tens of thousands of distinct CDR3 sequences, approximately 7.5% appearing once. This material consisted of CD8+ T cells sorted from PBMCs, taken on the day of the yellow fever booster vaccination. All receptors derive from a man aged 30 to 45 who received the YFV17D yellow fever vaccine.

This rearrangement joins TRBV7-8 to TRBJ2-1, with 7 bases fitting TRBD1. CDR1 is SGHVS, CDR2 FQNEAQ, per germline. The V gene end was trimmed by 5 bases and the J gene end by 12 bases; junction bases not matched to a gene: 10. This CDR3 is 13 amino acids long. The CDR3 region is CASSLGQASWQFF. As DNA, the CDR3 is TGTGCCAGCAGCCTAGGACAGGCGTCTTGGCAGTTCTTC.

This chain uses TRBV7-8 with TRBJ2-1; no firm D call. The length of the CDR3 is 12 residues. The germline V gene has CDR1 SGHVS and CDR2 FQNEAQ. Trimming took off 4 bases at V and 5 bases at J, with 6 bases between the two ends. The CDR3 spells CASSSINNEQFF. The CDR3 region has the DNA TGTGCCAGCAGCTCCATAAACAATGAGCAGTTCTTC.

This clonotype was counted only a few times. The rearrangement uses TRBV11-2 and TRBJ2-7, with D possibly TRBD1 on 6 matching bases. This CDR3 spans 13 amino acids. The germline V gene has CDR1 SGHAT and CDR2 FQNNGV. The ends were cut back, 0 bases at V and 9 bases at J, with 12 bases in the middle. CDR3: CASSLEAAQGQYF. The DNA for the CDR3 is TGTGCCAGCAGCTTAGAGGCCGCACAGGGGCAGTACTTC. Together with reference TRBV11-2 and TRBJ2-7, the CDR3 gives the full variable domain: EAGVAQSPRYKIIEKRQSVAFWCNPISGHATLYWYQQILGQGPKLLIQFQNNGVVDDSQLPKDRFSAERLKGVDSTLKIQPAKLEDSAVYLCASSLEAAQGQYFGPGTRLTVT.

This clonotype was seen repeatedly, ten times or more. The chain recombines TRBV6-5 with TRBJ1-1; D gene ambiguous. The CDR3 runs 14 residues. Trimming left V 4 bases short and J 4 bases short, with 13 bases between. Germline V gives CDR1 MNHEY, CDR2 SVGAGI. The CDR3 region has the DNA TGTGCCAGCAGTTCGATTCAGTGGGGCACTGAAGCTTTCTTT. Its translation: CASSSIQWGTEAFF.

There are a few counts of this clonotype. The V gene is TRBV5-1, the J gene TRBJ1-5, with D possibly being TRBD1 (5 bases). The V end lost 0 bases, the J end lost 6 bases, and 10 bases lay between the germline ends. Germline lookup yields CDR1 SGHRS and CDR2 YFSETQ. The CDR3 extends over 14 amino acids. This CDR3 is CASSLDPGIQPQHF. As DNA, the CDR3 is TGCGCCAGCAGCTTGGACCCAGGGATTCAGCCCCAGCATTTT.

The rearrangement links TRBV10-2 to TRBJ2-5; 11 bases map to TRBD2. The CDR3 consists of 16 residues. V lost 6 bases to trimming and J lost 2 bases; unmatched junction nucleotides: 8. CDR1 WSHSY and CDR2 SAAADI come from the germline V gene. Here the CDR3 reads CASRDDLAGGQETQYF. CDR3 nucleotide sequence: TGCGCCAGCAGGGACGACCTAGCGGGAGGACAAGAGACCCAGTACTTC.

The gene calls are TRBV27 and TRBJ2-6, with 9 bases identical to TRBD1. J gave up 0 bases and V 0 bases, and 3 bases lay outside the gene matches. Germline CDR1 and CDR2: MNHEY and SMNVEV (reference sequence). CDR3 length equals 18 residues. The CDR3 sequence: CASSLSTGGRSGANVLTF. CDR3 coding DNA: TGTGCCAGCAGTTTATCGACAGGGGGTCGCTCTGGGGCCAACGTCCTGACTTTC.

The chain recombines TRBV27 with TRBJ2-7, with unresolved D. V was pared by 5 bases and J by 2 bases, with 13 bases between. The CDR3 loop spans 14 amino acids. In germline, CDR1 is MNHEY, CDR2 SMNVEV (reference sequence). CDR3 coding DNA: TGTGCCAGCAGTCTAGGCCAAGAGACCTACGAGCAGTACTTC. Translation gives CASSLGQETYEQYF.

In this sample, this clonotype turned up many times. The chain uses TRBV7-9 and TRBJ2-7; 9 bases line up with TRBD1. J was trimmed by 4 bases and V by 10 bases; bases with no gene match: 8. This CDR3 is 13 amino acids long. Germline lookup yields CDR1 SEHNR and CDR2 FQNEAQ (reference sequence). The chain's CDR3 is CAISGDREYEQYF. The CDR3, as DNA: TGTGCCATCTCGGGGGACAGGGAGTACGAGCAGTACTTC.

The CDR3 loop is CASSPPGGDEQYF. CDR3 nucleotide sequence: TGCGCCAGCAGCCCACCAGGGGGGGACGAGCAGTACTTC. The gene calls are TRBV4-3 and TRBJ2-7; either TRBD1 or TRBD2 may fit D (7 bases each). Germline V gene lookup returns CDR1 LGHNA and CDR2 YSLEER. This CDR3 region has 13 residues. Between the trimmed V and J ends, which lost 4 bases and 5 bases, there was a span of 12 bases.

The chain employs TRBV7-9 and TRBJ2-4, with TRBD1 as a possible D gene (6 bases). Looked up from germline, CDR1 is SEHNR and CDR2 is FQNEAQ (reference sequence). The ends were cut back, 6 bases at V and 5 bases at J, with 20 bases in the middle. There are 16 residues in the CDR3. CDR3 residues: CASSSSGQWVQNIQYF. The DNA for the CDR3 is TGTGCCAGCAGTTCCAGTGGACAGTGGGTCCAAAACATTCAGTACTTC.

The sample holds a few counts of this clonotype. The rearrangement joins TRBV19 to TRBJ2-7; TRBD2 might be the D (5 bases). The germline CDR1 and CDR2 sequences are LNHDA and SQIVND (reference sequence). The V end was cut by 5 bases, the J end by 9 bases, with 23 bases between. The CDR3 runs to 15 residues. DNA for the CDR3: TGTGCCAGTAGTCAAGAGTTTCGGACCTACGCGGGGCAGTACTTC. This gives the protein CASSQEFRTYAGQYF.

Ten or more counts support this clonotype. The V and J genes are TRBV7-2 and TRBJ2-7; TRBD2 matches 14 bases. This CDR3 comprises 16 residues. The germline gives CDR1 SGHTA, CDR2 FQGNSA. Losses at the gene ends were 5 bases for V and 5 bases for J; bases not matched to a gene: 8. CDR3 in DNA: TGTGCCAGCAGCCCTGATCCGGGACTAGCGGGAGACGAGCAGTACTTC. It is translated as CASSPDPGLAGDEQYF. Complete variable domain (other parts from reference TRBV7-2 and TRBJ2-7): GAGVSQSPSNKVTEKGKDVELRCDPISGHTALYWYRQSLGQGLEFLIYFQGNSAPDKSGLPSDRFSAERTGGSVSTLTIQRTQQEDSAVYLCASSPDPGLAGDEQYFGPGTRLTVT.

In its sample, this clonotype was seen a few times. The V and J genes are TRBV6-2 or TRBV6-3 and TRBJ2-2, with TRBD2 identical over 10 bases. Trimming cost V 4 bases and J 3 bases; bases outside gene matches: 2. CDR1 and CDR2 (germline): MNHEY, SVGEGT. The CDR3 length is 15 residues. The CDR3 DNA is TGTGCCAGCAGTTCACTAGCGGGGTACACCGGGGAGCTGTTTTTT. This codes for CASSSLAGYTGELFF.

The chain carries TRBV7-9 and TRBJ2-1; D is ambiguous. With 6 bases removed from V and 5 bases from J, the gap between germline ends came to 17 bases. This CDR3 region has 15 residues. Germline V gives CDR1 SEHNR, CDR2 FQNEAQ (reference sequence). The CDR3 coding sequence is TGTGCCAGCAGTATAATCCCCGGGCAGCACAATGAGCAGTTCTTC. This gives the protein CASSIIPGQHNEQFF.

This clonotype has more than one count but fewer than ten. The rearrangement uses TRBV3-1 and TRBJ2-7, with 8 bases fitting TRBD1. The CDR3 loop spans 16 amino acids. Trimming removed 2 bases from V and 2 bases from J; junction bases left unmatched: 8. The germline gives CDR1 LGHDT, CDR2 YNNKEL (reference sequence). CDR3 sequence (DNA): TGTGCCAGCAGCCAACTAGACAGGGGAGACCCCTACGAGCAGTACTTC. Translating gives CASSQLDRGDPYEQYF.

V gene TRBV13 combines with J gene TRBJ2-3; 7 nucleotides align to TRBD1. Trimming cost V 10 bases and J 4 bases; bases outside gene matches: 5. Germline V gene data show CDR1 as PRHDT and CDR2 as FYEKMQ (reference sequence). This CDR3 has 12 residues. The CDR3 loop reads CATTGISDTQYF. In nucleotides, the CDR3 is TGTGCCACGACAGGGATTTCAGATACGCAGTATTTT.

This chain joins TRBV28 and TRBJ2-7, with TRBD2 matching over 10 bases. V trimming: 6 bases; J trimming: 2 bases; junction bases outside the gene matches: 10. CDR1 is MDHEN, CDR2 SYDVKM, per germline. The CDR3 runs 16 residues. CDR3 in DNA: TGTGCCAGCAGAAACCCCGGACTAGCGGTGACCTACGAGCAGTACTTC. Its protein is CASRNPGLAVTYEQYF.

This clonotype was found many times. DNA of the CDR3: TGTGCCAGCAGCTTGGAGGGACAGGGGCGAGGCTACACCTTC. This gives the protein CASSLEGQGRGYTF. The J gene is TRBJ1-2, the V gene TRBV5-4; 10 positions match TRBD1. The CDR3 is made up of 14 amino acids. Trimming took 0 bases from V and 8 from J; bases not matched to a gene: 4. Germline loops: CDR1 SGHNT, CDR2 YYREEE (reference sequence).

This rearrangement joins TRBV7-6 to TRBJ2-3; D may be TRBD2 (5 bases). Germline-derived CDR1 and CDR2 are SGHVS and FNYEAQ. This CDR3 region has 13 residues. V lost 5 bases and J lost 4, with 10 bases in between. This CDR3 reads CASSPRAPDTQYF. The CDR3 DNA is TGTGCCAGCAGCCCGCGGGCACCAGATACGCAGTATTTT.

This clonotype turned up a few times. The chain joins TRBV7-3 to TRBJ2-7, with 7 nucleotides matching TRBD2. Germline V gene data show CDR1 as SGHTA and CDR2 as FQGTGA. J was trimmed by 3 bases and V by 2 bases; bases with no gene match: 4. The CDR3 extends over 14 amino acids. DNA of the CDR3: TGTGCCAGCAGCTTAGGTGCGGGGGACTACGAGCAGTACTTC. Translating gives CASSLGAGDYEQYF.

This clonotype has just a few counts. This chain joins TRBV4-3 and TRBJ1-3; D gene ambiguous. The CDR3 loop spans 17 amino acids. V lost 0 bases to trimming and J lost 0 bases, with 12 bases between them. CDR1 and CDR2 (germline): LGHNA, YSLEER. The CDR3 here is CASSQDVGSHSGNTIYF. CDR3 sequence (DNA): TGCGCCAGCAGCCAAGATGTAGGAAGTCACTCTGGAAACACCATATATTTT.

This clonotype was detected ten times or more. The V and J genes are TRBV9 and TRBJ2-7; D may be TRBD1 (5 bases). The CDR3 extends over 16 amino acids. V was cut by 0 bases and J by 7 bases, with 20 bases left in between. Germline V gives CDR1 SGDLS, CDR2 YYNGEE. The CDR3 DNA is TGTGCCAGCAGCGTAGGGTCAGGGATCCGCGTGGGTGAGCAGTACTTC. Its protein is CASSVGSGIRVGEQYF.

This clonotype appeared many times. The gene calls are TRBV10-3 and TRBJ2-1; a possible D gene is TRBD2 (6 bases). V shed 8 bases and J shed 6 bases, with 11 bases lying between them. The CDR3 loop spans 12 amino acids. Germline assignment: CDR1 ENHRY and CDR2 SYGVKD. This chain's CDR3 is CAILADSNEQFF. CDR3 sequence (DNA): TGTGCCATCTTAGCGGATAGCAATGAGCAGTTCTTC.

This clonotype has at least ten counts. The chain has TRBV7-2 and TRBJ2-2; unclear D gene. The V end was cut by 1 base, the J end by 6 bases, with 3 bases between. From germline, CDR1 is SGHTA and CDR2 FQGNSA. This CDR3 is 12 amino acids long. The CDR3 sequence: CASSLGAGELFF. DNA for the CDR3: TGTGCCAGCAGCTTAGGGGCCGGGGAGCTGTTTTTT.

The table lists this clonotype with many counts. This rearrangement joins TRBV20-1 to TRBJ2-1; TRBD2 matches at 7 bases. The trim removed 0 bases at V and 1 base at J, leaving 9 bases unmatched. In germline, CDR1 is DFQATT, CDR2 SNEGSKA (reference sequence). The CDR3 consists of 17 residues. As DNA, the CDR3 is TGCAGTGCTAGAGATTACGACGGGAGGACGTCCTACAATGAGCAGTTCTTC. The encoded protein is CSARDYDGRTSYNEQFF.